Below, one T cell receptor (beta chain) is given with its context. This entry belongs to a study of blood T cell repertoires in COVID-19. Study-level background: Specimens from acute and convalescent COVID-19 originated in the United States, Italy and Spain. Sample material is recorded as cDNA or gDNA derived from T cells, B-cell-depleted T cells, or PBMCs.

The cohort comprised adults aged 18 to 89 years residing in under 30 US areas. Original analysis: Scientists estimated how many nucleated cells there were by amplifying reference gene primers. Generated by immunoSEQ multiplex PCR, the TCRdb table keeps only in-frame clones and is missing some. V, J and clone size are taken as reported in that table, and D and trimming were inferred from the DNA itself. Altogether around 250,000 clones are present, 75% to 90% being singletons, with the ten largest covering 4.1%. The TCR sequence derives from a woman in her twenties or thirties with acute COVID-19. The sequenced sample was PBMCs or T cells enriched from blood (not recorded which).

The chain's CDR3 is CASSLGASSGYGYTF. The CDR3 region has the DNA TGTGCCAGCAGCTTAGGGGCATCCAGCGGATATGGCTACACCTTC. The chain employs TRBV7-6 and TRBJ1-2; D not resolved. This CDR3 comprises 15 residues. The V end was cut by 1 base, the J end by 5 bases, with 14 bases between. CDR1 and CDR2 (germline): SGHVS, FNYEAQ. The full variable domain, with the rest looked up from reference TRBV7-6 and TRBJ1-2, is GAGVSQSPRYKVTKRGQDVALRCDPISGHVSLYWYRQALGQGPEFLTYFNYEAQQDKSGLPNDRFSAERPEGSISTLTIQRTEQRDSAMYRCASSLGASSGYGYTFGSGTRLTVV.